These 3 T cell receptor beta chains share one sample of origin, sequenced in a study of blood T cell repertoires in COVID-19. Profiled with immunoSEQ multiplex PCR; TCRdb holds only in-frame clones, not every one. Of approximately 200,000 clones in the sample, almost 90% were seen once. The sequenced sample consisted of peripheral blood. The receptor set was obtained from a man younger than 35 with active or convalescent COVID-19.

This clone appeared a single time. V usage is TRBV25-1 and J usage is TRBJ1-4, with 7 bases matching TRBD1. Germline V gene data show CDR1 as MGHDK and CDR2 as SYGVNS. The J segment lost 0 bases and the V segment lost 1 base, leaving 5 bases of the junction unmatched. The CDR3 is made up of 17 amino acids. The CDR3 DNA sequence: TGTGCCAGCAGTGAATCAGTCGGGACAGCAACTAATGAAAAACTGTTTTTT. This translates into CASSESVGTATNEKLFF.

This sequence joins TRBV7-2 and TRBJ2-6, with D hard to call. CDR3 size: 15 residues. Germline loops: CDR1 SGHTA, CDR2 FQGNSA. V was clipped by 4 bases and J by 0 bases, with 7 bases between them. The CDR3 bases are TGTGCCAGCAGCTCCATGCGCTCTGGGGCCAACGTCCTGACTTTC. Encoded protein: CASSSMRSGANVLTF.

The rearrangement links TRBV6-6 to TRBJ2-5; 7 positions agree with TRBD1. Germline CDR1 is MNHNY and CDR2 is SVGAGI (reference sequence). Losses at the gene ends were 4 bases for V and 1 base for J; bases not matched to a gene: 9. This CDR3 comprises 16 residues. CDR3 nucleotide sequence: TGTGCCAGCAGTTCCGCGACAGGGTTTGGCCAAGAGACCCAGTACTTC. Residues: CASSSATGFGQETQYF.